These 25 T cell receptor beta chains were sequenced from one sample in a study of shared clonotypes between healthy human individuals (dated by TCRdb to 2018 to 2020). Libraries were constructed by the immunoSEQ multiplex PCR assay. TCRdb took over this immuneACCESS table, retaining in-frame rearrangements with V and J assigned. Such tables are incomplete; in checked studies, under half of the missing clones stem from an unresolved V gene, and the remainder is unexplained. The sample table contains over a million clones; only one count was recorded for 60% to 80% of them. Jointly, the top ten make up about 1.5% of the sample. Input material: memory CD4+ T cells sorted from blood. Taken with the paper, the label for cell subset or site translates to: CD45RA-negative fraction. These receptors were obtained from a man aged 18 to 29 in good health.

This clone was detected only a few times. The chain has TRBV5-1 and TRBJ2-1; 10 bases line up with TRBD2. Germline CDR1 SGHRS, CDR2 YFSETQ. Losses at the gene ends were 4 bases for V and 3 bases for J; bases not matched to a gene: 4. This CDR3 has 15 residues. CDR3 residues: CASSLRTSGYNEQFF. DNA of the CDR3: TGCGCCAGCAGCCTCCGGACTAGCGGCTACAATGAGCAGTTCTTC.

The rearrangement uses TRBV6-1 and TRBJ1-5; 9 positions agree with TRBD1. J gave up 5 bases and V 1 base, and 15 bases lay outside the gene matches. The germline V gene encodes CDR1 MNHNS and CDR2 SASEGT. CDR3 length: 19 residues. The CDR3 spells CASSEVALHRTGDHQPQHF. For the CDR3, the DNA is TGTGCCAGCAGTGAAGTTGCCCTGCATCGGACAGGGGACCATCAGCCCCAGCATTTT.

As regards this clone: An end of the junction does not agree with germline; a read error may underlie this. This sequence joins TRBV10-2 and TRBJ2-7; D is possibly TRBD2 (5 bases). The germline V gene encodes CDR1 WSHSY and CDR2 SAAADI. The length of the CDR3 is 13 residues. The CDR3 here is CASSESVALLARF. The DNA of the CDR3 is TGCGCCAGCAGTGAGTCGGTGGCCCTCTTAGCGCGGTTC.

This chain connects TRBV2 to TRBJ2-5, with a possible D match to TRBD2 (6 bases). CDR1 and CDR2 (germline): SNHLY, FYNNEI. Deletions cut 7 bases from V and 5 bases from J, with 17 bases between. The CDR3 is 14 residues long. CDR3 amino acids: CASMSTRGSETQYF. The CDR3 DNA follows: TGTGCCAGCATGTCCACCCGGGGGTCGGAGACCCAGTACTTC.

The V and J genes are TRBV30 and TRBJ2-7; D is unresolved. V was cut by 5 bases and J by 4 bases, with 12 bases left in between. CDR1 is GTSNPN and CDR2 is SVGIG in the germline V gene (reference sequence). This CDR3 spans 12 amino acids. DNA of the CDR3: TGTGCCTGGTCCCTTCGAAAATACGAGCAGTACTTC. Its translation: CAWSLRKYEQYF.

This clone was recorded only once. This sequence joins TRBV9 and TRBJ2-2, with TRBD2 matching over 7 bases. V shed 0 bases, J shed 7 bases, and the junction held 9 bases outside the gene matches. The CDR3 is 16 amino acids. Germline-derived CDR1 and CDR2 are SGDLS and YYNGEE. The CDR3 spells CASSVVGEGRNGELFF. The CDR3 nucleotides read TGTGCCAGCAGCGTAGTGGGGGAGGGCCGAAACGGGGAGCTGTTTTTT.

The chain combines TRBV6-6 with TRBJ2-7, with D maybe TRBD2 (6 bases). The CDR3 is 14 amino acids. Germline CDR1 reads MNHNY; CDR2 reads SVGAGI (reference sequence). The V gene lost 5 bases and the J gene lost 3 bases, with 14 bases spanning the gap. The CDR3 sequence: CASSRTGSYYEQYF. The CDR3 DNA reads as TGTGCCAGCAGTCGAACCGGGAGCTACTACGAGCAGTACTTC.

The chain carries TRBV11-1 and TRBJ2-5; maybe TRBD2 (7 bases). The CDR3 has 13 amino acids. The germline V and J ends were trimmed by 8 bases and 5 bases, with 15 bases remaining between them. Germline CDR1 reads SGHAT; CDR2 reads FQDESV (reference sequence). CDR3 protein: CASSRGAAETQYF. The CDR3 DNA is TGTGCCAGCTCTCGGGGGGCGGCCGAGACCCAGTACTTC. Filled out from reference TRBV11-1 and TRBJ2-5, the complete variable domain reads EAEVAQSPRYKITEKSQAVAFWCDPISGHATLYWYRQILGQGPELLVQFQDESVVDDSQLPKDRFSAERLKGVDSTLKIQPAELGDSAMYLCASSRGAAETQYFGPGTRLLVL.

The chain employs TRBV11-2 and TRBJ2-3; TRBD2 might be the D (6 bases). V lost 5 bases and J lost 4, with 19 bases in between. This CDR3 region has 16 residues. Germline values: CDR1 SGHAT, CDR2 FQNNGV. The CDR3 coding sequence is TGTGCCAGCAGCATCAAGGGTGGAGGGTTCGCAGATACGCAGTATTTT. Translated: CASSIKGGGFADTQYF.

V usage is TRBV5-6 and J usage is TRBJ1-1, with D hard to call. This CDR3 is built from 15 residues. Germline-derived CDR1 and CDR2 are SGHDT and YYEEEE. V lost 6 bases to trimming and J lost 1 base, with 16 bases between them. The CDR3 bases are TGTGCCAGCACGAAGTTTTACCTTCGGAACACTGAAGCTTTCTTT. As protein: CASTKFYLRNTEAFF. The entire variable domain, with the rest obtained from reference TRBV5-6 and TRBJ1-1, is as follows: DAGVTQSPTHLIKTRGQQVTLRCSPKSGHDTVSWYQQALGQGPQFIFQYYEEEERQRGNFPDRFSGHQFPNYSSELNVNALLLGDSALYLCASTKFYLRNTEAFFGQGTRLTVV.

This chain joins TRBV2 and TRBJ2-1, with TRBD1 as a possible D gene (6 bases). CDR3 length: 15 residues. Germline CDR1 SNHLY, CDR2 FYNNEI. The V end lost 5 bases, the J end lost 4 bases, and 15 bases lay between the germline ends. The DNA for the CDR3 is TGTGCCAGCAGTCGGGACAAAGGTAGGTACAATGAGCAGTTCTTC. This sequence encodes CASSRDKGRYNEQFF.

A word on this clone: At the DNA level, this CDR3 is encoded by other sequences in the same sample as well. The CDR3 nucleotides read TGTGCCAGCAGTTTTAGAACTGAAGCTTTCTTT. This sequence encodes CASSFRTEAFF. V gene TRBV28 combines with J gene TRBJ1-1; no firm D call. Per germline, CDR1 MDHEN and CDR2 SYDVKM. Trimming took 3 bases from V and 5 from J, leaving 4 bases between them. The CDR3 loop spans 11 amino acids.

CDR3 DNA sequence: TGTGCCAGACGACTTGAAAGCGACTTC. Protein product: CARRLESDF. The V call is TRBV3-2, the J call TRBJ2-7; no DNA check was done on the table's D call, TRBD2. TRBV3-2 is a pseudogene segment. This CDR3 region has 9 residues.

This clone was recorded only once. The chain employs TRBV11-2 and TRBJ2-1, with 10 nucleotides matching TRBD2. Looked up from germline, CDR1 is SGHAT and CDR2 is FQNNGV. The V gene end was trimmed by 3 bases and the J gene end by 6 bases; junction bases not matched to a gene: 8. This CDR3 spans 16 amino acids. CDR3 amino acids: CASSFSALAGVNEQFF. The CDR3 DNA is TGTGCCAGCAGCTTTTCCGCGCTAGCGGGGGTCAATGAGCAGTTCTTC.

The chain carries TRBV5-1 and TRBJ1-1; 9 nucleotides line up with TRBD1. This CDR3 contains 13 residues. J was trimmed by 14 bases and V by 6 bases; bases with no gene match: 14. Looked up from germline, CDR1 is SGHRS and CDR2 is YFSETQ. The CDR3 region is CASTLRDREARFF. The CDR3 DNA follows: TGCGCCAGCACGCTCCGGGACAGGGAGGCGCGCTTCTTT.

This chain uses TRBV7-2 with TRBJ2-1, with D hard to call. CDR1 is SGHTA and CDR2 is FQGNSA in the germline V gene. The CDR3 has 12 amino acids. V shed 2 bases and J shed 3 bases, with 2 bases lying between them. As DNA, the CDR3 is TGTGCCAGCAGCTTAAACTACAATGAGCAGTTCTTC. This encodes CASSLNYNEQFF.

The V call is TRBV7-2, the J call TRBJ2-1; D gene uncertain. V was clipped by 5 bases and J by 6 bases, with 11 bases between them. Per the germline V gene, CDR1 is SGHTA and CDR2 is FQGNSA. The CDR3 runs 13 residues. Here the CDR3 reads CASSPDNSNEQFF. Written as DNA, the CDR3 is TGTGCCAGCAGCCCTGACAATAGCAATGAGCAGTTCTTC.

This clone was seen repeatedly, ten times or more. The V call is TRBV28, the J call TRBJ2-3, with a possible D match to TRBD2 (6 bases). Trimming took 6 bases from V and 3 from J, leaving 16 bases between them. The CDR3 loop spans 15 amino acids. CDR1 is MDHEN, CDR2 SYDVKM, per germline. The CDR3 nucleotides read TGTGCCAGCAGCCAGGGCGGGATGAGAACAGATACGCAGTATTTT. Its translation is CASSQGGMRTDTQYF.

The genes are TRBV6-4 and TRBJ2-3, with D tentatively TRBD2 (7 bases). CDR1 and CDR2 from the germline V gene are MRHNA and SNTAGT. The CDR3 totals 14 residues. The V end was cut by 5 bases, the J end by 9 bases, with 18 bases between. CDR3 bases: TGTGCCAGCAGTCCGGGGGGCCCAGCGGGGACGCAGTATTTT. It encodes CASSPGGPAGTQYF.

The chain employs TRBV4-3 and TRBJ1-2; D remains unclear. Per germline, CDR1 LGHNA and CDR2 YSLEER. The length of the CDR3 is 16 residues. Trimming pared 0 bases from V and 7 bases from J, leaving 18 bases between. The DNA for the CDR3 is TGCGCCAGCAGCCAAGATCGGGAGGGAATAGCTCGTGGCTACACCTTC. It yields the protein CASSQDREGIARGYTF.

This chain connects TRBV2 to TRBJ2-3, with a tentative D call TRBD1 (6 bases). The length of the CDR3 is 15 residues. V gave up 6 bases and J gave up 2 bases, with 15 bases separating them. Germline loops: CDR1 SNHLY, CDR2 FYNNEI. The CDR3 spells CASRLRDTSTDTQYF. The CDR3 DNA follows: TGTGCCAGCAGACTCCGGGACACCTCCACAGATACGCAGTATTTT. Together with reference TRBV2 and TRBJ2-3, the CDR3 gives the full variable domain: EPEVTQTPSHQVTQMGQEVILRCVPISNHLYFYWYRQILGQKVEFLVSFYNNEISEKSEIFDDQFSVERPDGSNFTLKIRSTKLEDSAMYFCASRLRDTSTDTQYFGPGTRLTVL.

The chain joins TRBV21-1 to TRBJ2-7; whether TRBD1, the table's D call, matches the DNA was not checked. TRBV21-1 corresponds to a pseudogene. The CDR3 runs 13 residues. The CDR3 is CASRVTTGTEQYF. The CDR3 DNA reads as TGTGCCAGCAGGGTGACAACAGGTACAGAGCAGTACTTC.

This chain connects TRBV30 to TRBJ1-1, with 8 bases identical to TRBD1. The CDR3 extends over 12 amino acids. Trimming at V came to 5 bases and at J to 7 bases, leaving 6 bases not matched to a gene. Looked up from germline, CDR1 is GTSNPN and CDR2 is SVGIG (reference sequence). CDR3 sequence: CAWVDRGLEAFF. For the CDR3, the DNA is TGTGCCTGGGTAGACAGGGGACTTGAAGCTTTCTTT.

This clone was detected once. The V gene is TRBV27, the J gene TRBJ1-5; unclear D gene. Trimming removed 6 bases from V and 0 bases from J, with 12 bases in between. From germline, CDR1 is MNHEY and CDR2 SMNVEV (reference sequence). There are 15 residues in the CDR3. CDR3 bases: TGTGCCAGCAGCTTGGGAGGGAATAGCAATCAGCCCCAGCATTTT. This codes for CASSLGGNSNQPQHF.

The CDR3, as DNA: TGTGCCAGTAGCGGGCGGGCCACCGGGGAGCTGTTTTTT. As protein: CASSGRATGELFF. The chain combines TRBV7-2 with TRBJ2-2; 7 bases align to TRBD2. With V trimmed by 9 bases and J by 4 bases, 5 bases remained unmatched. CDR1 is SGHTA, CDR2 FQGNSA, per germline. This CDR3 spans 13 amino acids. The whole variable domain, filled in from reference TRBV7-2 and TRBJ2-2, reads GAGVSQSPSNKVTEKGKDVELRCDPISGHTALYWYRQSLGQGLEFLIYFQGNSAPDKSGLPSDRFSAERTGGSVSTLTIQRTQQEDSAVYLCASSGRATGELFFGEGSRLTVL.